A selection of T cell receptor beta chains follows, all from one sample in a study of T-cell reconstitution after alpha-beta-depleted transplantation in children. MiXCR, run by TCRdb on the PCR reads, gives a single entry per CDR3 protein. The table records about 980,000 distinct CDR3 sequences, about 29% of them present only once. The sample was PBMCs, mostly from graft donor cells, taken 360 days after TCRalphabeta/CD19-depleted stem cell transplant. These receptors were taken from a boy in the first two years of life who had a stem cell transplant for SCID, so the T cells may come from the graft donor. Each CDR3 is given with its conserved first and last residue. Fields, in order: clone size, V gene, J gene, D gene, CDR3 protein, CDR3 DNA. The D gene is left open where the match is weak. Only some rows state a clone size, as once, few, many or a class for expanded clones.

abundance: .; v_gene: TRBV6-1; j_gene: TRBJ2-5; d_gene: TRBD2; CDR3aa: CASSRGLAGTQETQYF; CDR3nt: TGTGCCAGCAGCCGCGGACTAGCGGGAACCCAAGAGACCCAGTACTTC
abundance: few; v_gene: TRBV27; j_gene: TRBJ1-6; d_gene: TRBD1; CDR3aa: CASNTGDSPLHF; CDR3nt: TGTGCCAGTAATACAGGGGATTCACCCCTCCACTTT
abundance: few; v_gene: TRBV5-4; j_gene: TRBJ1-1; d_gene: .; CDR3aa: CASRSSGLGNTEAFF; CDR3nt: TGTGCCAGCAGGAGTTCAGGGTTGGGCAACACTGAAGCTTTCTTT
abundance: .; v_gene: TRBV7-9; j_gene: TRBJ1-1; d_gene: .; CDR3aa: CASSLMYTVEAFF; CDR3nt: TGTGCCAGCAGCTTAATGTACACAGTTGAAGCTTTCTTT
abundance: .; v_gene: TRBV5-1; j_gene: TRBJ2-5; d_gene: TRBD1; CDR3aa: CASSPEVRDRGRETQYF; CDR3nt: TGCGCCAGCAGCCCTGAGGTCCGGGACAGGGGGCGCGAGACCCAGTACTTC
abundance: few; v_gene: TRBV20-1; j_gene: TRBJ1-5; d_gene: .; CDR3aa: CSAKRMGAQPQHF; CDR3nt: TGCAGTGCCAAGAGGATGGGGGCTCAGCCCCAGCATTTT
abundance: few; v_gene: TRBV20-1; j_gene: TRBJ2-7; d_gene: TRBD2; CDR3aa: CSALAGVTYF; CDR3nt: TGCAGTGCCCTAGCGGGGGTGACGTACTTC
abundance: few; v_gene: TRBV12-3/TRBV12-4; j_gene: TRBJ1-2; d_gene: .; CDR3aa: CASSPEIRGGENGYTF; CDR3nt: TGTGCCAGCAGTCCCGAGATTCGGGGCGGAGAAAATGGCTACACCTTC
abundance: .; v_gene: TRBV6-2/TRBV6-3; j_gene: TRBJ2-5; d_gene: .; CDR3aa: CASRYRQETQYF; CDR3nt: TGTGCCAGCAGGTACCGACAAGAGACCCAGTACTTC
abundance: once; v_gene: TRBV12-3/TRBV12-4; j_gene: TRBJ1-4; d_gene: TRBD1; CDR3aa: CASSLTGGYEKLFF; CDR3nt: TGTGCCAGCAGTCTCACAGGGGGCTATGAAAAACTGTTTTTT
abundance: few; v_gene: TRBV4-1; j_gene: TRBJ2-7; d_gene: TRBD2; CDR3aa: CASSRSWGLAISEQYF; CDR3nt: TGCGCCAGCAGCCGATCCTGGGGACTAGCGATATCCGAGCAGTACTTC
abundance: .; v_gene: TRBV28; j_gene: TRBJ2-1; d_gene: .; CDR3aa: CASIPLSYNEQFF; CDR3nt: TGTGCCAGCATTCCCCTCTCCTACAATGAGCAGTTCTTC
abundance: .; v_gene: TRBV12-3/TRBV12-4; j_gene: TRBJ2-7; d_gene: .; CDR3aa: CASSFGLTSYEQYF; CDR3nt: TGTGCCAGCAGTTTTGGGCTAACCTCCTACGAGCAGTACTTC
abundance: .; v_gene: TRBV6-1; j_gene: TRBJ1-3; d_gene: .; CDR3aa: CASSTTGLSGNTIYF; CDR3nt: TGTGCCAGCAGTACAACAGGCCTCTCTGGAAACACCATATATTTT
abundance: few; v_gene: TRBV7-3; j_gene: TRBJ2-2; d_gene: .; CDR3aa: CASSFGGFNTGELFF; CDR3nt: TGTGCCAGCAGCTTTGGTGGCTTTAACACCGGGGAGCTGTTTTTT
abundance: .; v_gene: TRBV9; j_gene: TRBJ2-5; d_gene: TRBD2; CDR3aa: CASSSPGTSGGGETQYF; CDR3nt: TGTGCCAGCAGCAGCCCCGGGACTAGCGGGGGGGGAGAGACCCAGTACTTC
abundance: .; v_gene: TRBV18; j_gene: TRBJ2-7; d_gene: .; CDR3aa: CASSAGQTYEQYF; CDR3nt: TGCGCCAGCAGCGCGGGACAGACATACGAGCAGTACTTC
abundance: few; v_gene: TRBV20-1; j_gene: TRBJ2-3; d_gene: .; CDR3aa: CSARDDSSLGTQYF; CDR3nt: TGCAGTGCTAGGGATGACAGCTCTTTAGGTACGCAGTATTTT
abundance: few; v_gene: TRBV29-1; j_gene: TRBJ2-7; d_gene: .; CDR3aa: CSVKRLMTNEQYF; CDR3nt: TGCAGCGTTAAACGACTGATGACGAACGAGCAGTACTTC
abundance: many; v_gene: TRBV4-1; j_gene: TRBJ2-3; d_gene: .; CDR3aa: CASSQDQVTQYF; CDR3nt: TGCGCCAGCAGCCAAGATCAGGTAACGCAGTATTTT
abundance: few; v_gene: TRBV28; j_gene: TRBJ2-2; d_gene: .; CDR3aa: CASRGRQGLWTGELFF; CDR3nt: TGTGCCAGCAGAGGAAGGCAGGGGTTGTGGACCGGGGAGCTGTTTTTT
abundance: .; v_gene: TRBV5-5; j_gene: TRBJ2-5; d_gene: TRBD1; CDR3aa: CASREQGAQGTQYF; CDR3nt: TGTGCCAGCAGGGAACAGGGGGCGCAAGGGACCCAGTACTTC
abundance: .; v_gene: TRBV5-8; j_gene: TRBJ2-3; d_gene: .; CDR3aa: CASSQQGRTDTQYF; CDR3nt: TGCGCCAGCAGCCAACAGGGCCGCACAGATACGCAGTATTTT
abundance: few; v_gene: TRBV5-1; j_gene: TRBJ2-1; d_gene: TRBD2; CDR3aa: CASSSGTIGGEQFF; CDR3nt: TGCGCCAGCAGCTCCGGGACTATCGGGGGAGAGCAGTTCTTC
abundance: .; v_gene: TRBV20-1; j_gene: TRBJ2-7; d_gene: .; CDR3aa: CSARDRLQGLYEQYF; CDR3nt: TGCAGTGCTAGAGATCGGCTACAGGGTCTCTACGAGCAGTACTTC
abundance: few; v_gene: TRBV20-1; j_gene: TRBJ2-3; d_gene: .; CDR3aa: CSARKSGFVTDTQYF; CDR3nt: TGCAGTGCTAGGAAGAGCGGTTTTGTCACAGATACGCAGTATTTT
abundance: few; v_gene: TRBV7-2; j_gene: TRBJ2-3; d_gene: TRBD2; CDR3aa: CASSYSGGAGTDTQYF; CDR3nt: TGTGCCAGCAGCTATAGCGGGGGGGCCGGCACAGATACGCAGTATTTT
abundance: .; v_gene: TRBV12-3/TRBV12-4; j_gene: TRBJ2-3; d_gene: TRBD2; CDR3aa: CASSSNRLAGGQRQYF; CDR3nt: TGTGCCAGCAGTTCCAATCGACTAGCGGGGGGGCAAAGGCAGTATTTT
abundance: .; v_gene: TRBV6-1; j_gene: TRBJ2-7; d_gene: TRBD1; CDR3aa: CASSRTGTGQQEQYF; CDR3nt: TGTGCCAGCAGCCGAACCGGGACAGGGCAGCAAGAGCAGTACTTC
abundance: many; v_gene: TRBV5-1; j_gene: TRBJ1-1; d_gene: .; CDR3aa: CASSLSANTEAFF; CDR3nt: TGCGCCAGCAGCTTGTCCGCGAACACTGAAGCTTTCTTT
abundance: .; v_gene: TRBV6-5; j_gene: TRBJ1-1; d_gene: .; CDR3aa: CASRRSRTATEAFF; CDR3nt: TGTGCCAGCCGACGATCGAGGACAGCGACTGAAGCTTTCTTT
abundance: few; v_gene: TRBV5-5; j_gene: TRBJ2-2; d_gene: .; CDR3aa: CASTSAGNTGELFF; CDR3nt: TGTGCCAGCACCTCGGCAGGGAACACCGGGGAGCTGTTTTTT
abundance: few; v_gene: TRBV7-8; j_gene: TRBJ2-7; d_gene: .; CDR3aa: CASSQTRNEQYF; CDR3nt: TGTGCCAGCAGCCAGACTAGGAACGAGCAGTACTTC
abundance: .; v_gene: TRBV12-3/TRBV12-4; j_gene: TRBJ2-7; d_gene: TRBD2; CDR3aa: CASSLARTSGVAEQYF; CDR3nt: TGTGCCAGCAGTTTAGCGCGCACTAGCGGGGTCGCCGAGCAGTACTTC
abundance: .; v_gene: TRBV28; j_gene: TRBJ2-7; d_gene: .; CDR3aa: CASSLGPTGFLYEQYF; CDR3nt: TGTGCCAGCAGTTTAGGACCCACAGGGTTTCTCTACGAGCAGTACTTC
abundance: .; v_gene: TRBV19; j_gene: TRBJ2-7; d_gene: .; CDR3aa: CASSIGVRSAEQYF; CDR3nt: TGTGCCAGTAGTATAGGGGTCCGGTCGGCGGAGCAGTACTTC
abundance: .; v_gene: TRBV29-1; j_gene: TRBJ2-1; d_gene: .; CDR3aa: CSVEDQGSKQFF; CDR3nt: TGCAGCGTTGAAGATCAGGGGTCTAAGCAGTTCTTC
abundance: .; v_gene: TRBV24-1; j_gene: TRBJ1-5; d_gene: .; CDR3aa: CATSESSSQPQHF; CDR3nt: TGTGCCACCAGTGAGTCGTCGAGTCAGCCCCAGCATTTT
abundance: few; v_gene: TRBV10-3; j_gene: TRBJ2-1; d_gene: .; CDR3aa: CATRNVRSGKNIQFF; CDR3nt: TGTGCCACCCGAAATGTGAGGTCGGGGAAAAACATTCAGTTCTTC
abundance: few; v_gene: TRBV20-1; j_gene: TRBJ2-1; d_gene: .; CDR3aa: CSAAWGSNYNEQFF; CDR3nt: TGCAGTGCGGCATGGGGGAGCAACTACAATGAGCAGTTCTTC
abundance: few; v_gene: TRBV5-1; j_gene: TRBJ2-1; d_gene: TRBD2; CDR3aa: CASSLLPGGSEQFF; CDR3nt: TGCGCCAGCAGCTTGTTACCGGGGGGTTCTGAGCAGTTCTTC
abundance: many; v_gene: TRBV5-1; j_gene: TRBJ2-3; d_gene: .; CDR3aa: CASSPASTDTQYF; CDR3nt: TGCGCCAGCAGCCCTGCCAGCACAGATACGCAGTATTTT
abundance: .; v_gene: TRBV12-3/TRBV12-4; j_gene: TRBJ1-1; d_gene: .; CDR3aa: CASSHRVNTEAFF; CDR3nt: TGTGCCAGCAGTCACAGGGTGAACACTGAAGCTTTCTTT
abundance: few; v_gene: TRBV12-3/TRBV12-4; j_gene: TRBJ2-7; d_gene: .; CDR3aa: CASSLARGDLREQYF; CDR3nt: TGTGCCAGCAGTTTAGCCAGGGGAGACCTACGCGAGCAGTACTTC